The rows below give T cell receptor beta chains drawn from one sample of a study of T cells in narcolepsy. Generated by immunoSEQ multiplex PCR, the TCRdb table keeps only in-frame clones and is missing some. The sample records tens of thousands of clones, 87% being singletons. Sequences were obtained from memory (CD45RA-) CD4+ T cells from blood. These receptor sequences come from a human donor in good health. Both conserved end residues are trimmed from each CDR3. A D gene is named only where the DNA matches it firmly.

v_gene	d_gene	len	CDR3aa
TRBV25-1	TRBD1	13	ASSASRQGSTEAF
TRBV5-4	TRBD1	10	ASSFRQGNRY
TRBV11-2	.	12	ASSELVKGKTQY
TRBV2	.	11	ASSEWGGDEQF
TRBV9	TRBD2	13	ASSSGLAGKNIQY
TRBV30	.	11	AWSVKAGAEQY
TRBV5-8	TRBD1	12	ASTPGDRGEKLF
TRBV4-1	TRBD2	14	ASSPGLAGGVHEQY
TRBV25-1	.	12	ASSEYGDTETQY
TRBV4-1	TRBD1	14	ASSQVGQGLREKLF
TRBV30	.	11	AWNIEMNTEAF
TRBV13	TRBD1	15	ASSLQQGSSYNSPLH
TRBV5-6	TRBD1	13	ASSLGQVLNYGYT
TRBV10-3	.	11	AIRLTSGNTIY
TRBV5-3	.	12	ASSSGAGNYGYT
TRBV5-1	.	13	ASSLARPSYNEQF
TRBV7-2	.	13	ASSLDSSYNSPLH
TRBV6-6	TRBD1	14	ASSYLPDRGRDEQF
TRBV7-9	.	14	ASSPRGRENTGELF
TRBV9	.	11	ASSPRRDNEQF
TRBV19	TRBD1	17	ASSLDLAAQDRGNQPQH